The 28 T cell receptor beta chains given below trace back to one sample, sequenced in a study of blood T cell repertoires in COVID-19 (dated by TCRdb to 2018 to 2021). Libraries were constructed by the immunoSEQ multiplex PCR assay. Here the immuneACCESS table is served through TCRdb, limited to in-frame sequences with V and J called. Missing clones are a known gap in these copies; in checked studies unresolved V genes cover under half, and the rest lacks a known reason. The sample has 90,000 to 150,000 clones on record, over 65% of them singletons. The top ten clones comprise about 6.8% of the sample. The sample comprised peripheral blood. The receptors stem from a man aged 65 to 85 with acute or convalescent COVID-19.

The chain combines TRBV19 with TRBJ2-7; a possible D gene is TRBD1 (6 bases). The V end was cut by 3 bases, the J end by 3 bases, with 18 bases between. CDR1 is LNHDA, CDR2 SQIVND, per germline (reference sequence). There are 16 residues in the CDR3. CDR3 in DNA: TGTGCCAGTAGTATCTGGGACAACACGGGGAACTACGAGCAGTACTTC. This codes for CASSIWDNTGNYEQYF.

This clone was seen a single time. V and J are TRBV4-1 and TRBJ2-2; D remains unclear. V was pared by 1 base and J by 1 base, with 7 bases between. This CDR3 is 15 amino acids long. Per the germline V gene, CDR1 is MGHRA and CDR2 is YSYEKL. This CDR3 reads CASSQGAQNTGELFF. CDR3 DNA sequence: TGCGCCAGCAGCCAAGGGGCTCAGAACACCGGGGAGCTGTTTTTT.

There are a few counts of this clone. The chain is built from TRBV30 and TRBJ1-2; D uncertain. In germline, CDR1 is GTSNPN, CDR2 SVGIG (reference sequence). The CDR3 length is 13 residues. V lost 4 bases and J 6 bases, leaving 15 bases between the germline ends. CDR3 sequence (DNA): TGTGCCTGGACCGCTAAGGCAGGTCATGGCTACACCTTC. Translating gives CAWTAKAGHGYTF.

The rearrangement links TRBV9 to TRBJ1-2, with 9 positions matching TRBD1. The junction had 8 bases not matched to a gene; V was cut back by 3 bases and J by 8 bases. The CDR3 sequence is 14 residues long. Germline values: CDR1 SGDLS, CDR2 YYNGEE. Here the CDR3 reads CASSAGQGSHGYTF. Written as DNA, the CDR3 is TGTGCCAGCAGCGCCGGACAGGGGAGTCACGGCTACACCTTC.

CDR3 nucleotide sequence: TGCAGCGTTGAGGGACAGGGATTCTATGGCTACACCTTC. Protein sequence: CSVEGQGFYGYTF. The chain links TRBV29-1 to TRBJ1-2, with TRBD1 matching over 9 bases. Germline-derived CDR1 and CDR2 are SQVTM and ANQGSEA. Germline trimming cut 3 bases from V and 4 bases from J; bases unmatched to any gene: 3. The CDR3 has 13 amino acids. Looking up the rest from reference TRBV29-1 and TRBJ1-2 gives the full variable domain: SAVISQKPSRDICQRGTSLTIQCQVDSQVTMMFWYRQQPGQSLTLIATANQGSEATYESGFVIDKFPISRPNLTFSTLTVSNMSPEDSSIYLCSVEGQGFYGYTFGSGTRLTVV.

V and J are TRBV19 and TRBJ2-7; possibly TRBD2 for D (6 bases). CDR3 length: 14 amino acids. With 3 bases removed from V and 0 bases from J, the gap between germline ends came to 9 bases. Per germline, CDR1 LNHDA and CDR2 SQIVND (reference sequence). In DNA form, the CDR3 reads TGTGCCAGTAGTATTGGAGGGATCTCCTACGAGCAGTACTTC. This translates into CASSIGGISYEQYF.

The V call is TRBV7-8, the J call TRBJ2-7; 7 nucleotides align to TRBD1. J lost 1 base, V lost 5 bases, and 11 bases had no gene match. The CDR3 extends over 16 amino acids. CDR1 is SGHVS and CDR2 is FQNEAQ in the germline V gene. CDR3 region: CASSVTWDSYSYEQYF. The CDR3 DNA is TGTGCCAGCAGCGTGACGTGGGACAGTTATTCCTACGAGCAGTACTTC. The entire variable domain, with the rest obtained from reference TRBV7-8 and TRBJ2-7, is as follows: GAGVSQSPRYKVAKRGQDVALRCDPISGHVSLFWYQQALGQGPEFLTYFQNEAQLDKSGLPSDRFFAERPEGSVSTLKIQRTQQEDSAVYLCASSVTWDSYSYEQYFGPGTRLTVT.

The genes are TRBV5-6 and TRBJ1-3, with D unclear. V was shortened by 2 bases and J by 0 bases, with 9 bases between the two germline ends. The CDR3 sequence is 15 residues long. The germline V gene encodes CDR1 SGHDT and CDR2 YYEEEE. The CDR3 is CASSLIESSGNTIYF. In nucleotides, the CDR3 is TGTGCCAGCAGCTTAATAGAGAGCTCTGGAAACACCATATATTTT. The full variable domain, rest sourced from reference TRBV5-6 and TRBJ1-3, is DAGVTQSPTHLIKTRGQQVTLRCSPKSGHDTVSWYQQALGQGPQFIFQYYEEEERQRGNFPDRFSGHQFPNYSSELNVNALLLGDSALYLCASSLIESSGNTIYFGEGSWLTVV.

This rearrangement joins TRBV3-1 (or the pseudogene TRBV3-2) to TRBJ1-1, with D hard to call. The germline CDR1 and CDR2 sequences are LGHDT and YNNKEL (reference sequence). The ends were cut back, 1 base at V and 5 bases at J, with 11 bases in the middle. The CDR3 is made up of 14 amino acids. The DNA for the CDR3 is TGTGCCAGCAGCCAAGCCGTTACTAGGACTGAAGCTTTCTTT. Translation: CASSQAVTRTEAFF.

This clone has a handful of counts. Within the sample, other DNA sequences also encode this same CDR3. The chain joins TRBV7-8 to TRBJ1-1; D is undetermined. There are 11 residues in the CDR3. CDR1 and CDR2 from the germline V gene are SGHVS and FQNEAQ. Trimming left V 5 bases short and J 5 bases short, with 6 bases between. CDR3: CASSPRTEAFF. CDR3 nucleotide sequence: TGTGCCAGCAGCCCCAGGACTGAAGCTTTCTTT.

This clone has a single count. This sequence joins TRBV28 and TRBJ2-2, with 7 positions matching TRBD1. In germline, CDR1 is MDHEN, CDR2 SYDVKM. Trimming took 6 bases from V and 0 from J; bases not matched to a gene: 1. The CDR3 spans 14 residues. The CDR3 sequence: CASRGTANTGELFF. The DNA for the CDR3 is TGTGCCAGCAGAGGGACAGCGAACACCGGGGAGCTGTTTTTT.

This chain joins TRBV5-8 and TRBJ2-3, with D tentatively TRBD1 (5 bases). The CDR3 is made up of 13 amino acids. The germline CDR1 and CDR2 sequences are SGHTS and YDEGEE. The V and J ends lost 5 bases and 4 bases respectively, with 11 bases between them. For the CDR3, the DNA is TGTGCCAGCAGGGTTCTAGGGGCAGATACGCAGTATTTT. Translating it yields CASRVLGADTQYF.

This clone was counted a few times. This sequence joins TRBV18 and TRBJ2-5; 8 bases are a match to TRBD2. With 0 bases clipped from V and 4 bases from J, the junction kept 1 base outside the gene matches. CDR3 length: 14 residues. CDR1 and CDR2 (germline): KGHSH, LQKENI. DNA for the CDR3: TGTGCCAGCTCACCACCTCTAGCGGGAGAGACCCAGTACTTC. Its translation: CASSPPLAGETQYF.

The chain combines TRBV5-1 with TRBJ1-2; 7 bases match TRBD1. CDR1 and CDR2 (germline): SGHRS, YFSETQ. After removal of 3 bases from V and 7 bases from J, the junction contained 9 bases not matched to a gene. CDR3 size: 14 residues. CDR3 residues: CASSSSAGGGGYTF. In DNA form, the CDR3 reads TGCGCCAGCAGCTCCTCGGCAGGGGGAGGTGGCTACACCTTC.

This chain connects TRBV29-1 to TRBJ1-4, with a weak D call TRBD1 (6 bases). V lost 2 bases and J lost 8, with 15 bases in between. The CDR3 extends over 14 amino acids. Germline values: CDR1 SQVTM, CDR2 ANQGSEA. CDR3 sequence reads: CSVELGGAGEKLFF. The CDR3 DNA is TGCAGCGTTGAATTGGGGGGGGCTGGCGAAAAACTGTTTTTT.

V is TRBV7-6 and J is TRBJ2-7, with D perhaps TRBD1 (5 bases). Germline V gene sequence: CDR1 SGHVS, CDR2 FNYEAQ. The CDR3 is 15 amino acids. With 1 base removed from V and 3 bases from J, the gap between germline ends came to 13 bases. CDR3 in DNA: TGTGCCAGCAGCTTAGACTCGCAGGGTGGCTACGAGCAGTACTTC. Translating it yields CASSLDSQGGYEQYF.

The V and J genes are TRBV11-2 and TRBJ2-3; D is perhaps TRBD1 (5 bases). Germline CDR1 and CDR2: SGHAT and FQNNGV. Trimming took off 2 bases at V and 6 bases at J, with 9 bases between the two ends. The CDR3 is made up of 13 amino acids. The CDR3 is CASSLRGADTQYF. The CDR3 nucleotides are TGTGCCAGCAGCTTACGTGGGGCCGATACGCAGTATTTT. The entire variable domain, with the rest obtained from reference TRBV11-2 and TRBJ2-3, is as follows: EAGVAQSPRYKIIEKRQSVAFWCNPISGHATLYWYQQILGQGPKLLIQFQNNGVVDDSQLPKDRFSAERLKGVDSTLKIQPAKLEDSAVYLCASSLRGADTQYFGPGTRLTVL.

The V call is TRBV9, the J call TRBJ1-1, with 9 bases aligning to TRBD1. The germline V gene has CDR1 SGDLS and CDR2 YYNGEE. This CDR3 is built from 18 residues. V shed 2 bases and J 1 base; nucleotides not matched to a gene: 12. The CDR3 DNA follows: TGTGCCAGCAGCGTGGGACAGGGAGGATACCGGGAGAACACTGAAGCTTTCTTT. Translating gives CASSVGQGGYRENTEAFF.

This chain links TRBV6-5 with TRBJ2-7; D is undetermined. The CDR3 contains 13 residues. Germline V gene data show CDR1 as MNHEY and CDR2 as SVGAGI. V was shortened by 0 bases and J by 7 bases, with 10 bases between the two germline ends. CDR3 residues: CASSYSMGLEQYF. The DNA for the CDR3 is TGTGCCAGCAGTTACTCGATGGGCCTGGAGCAGTACTTC.

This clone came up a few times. CDR3 in DNA: TGTGCCAGCAGCCAGGCGCAAATTAACTATGGCTACACCTTC. It translates to CASSQAQINYGYTF. V and J are TRBV5-6 and TRBJ1-2; no firm D call. Trimming left V 4 bases short and J 1 base short, with 11 bases between. Germline CDR1 SGHDT, CDR2 YYEEEE. This CDR3 contains 14 residues.

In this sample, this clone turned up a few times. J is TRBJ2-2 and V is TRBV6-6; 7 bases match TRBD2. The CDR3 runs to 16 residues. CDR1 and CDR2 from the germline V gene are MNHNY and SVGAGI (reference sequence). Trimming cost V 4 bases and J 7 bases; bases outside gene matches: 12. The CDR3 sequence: CASSLDGGGPSGELFF. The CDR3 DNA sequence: TGTGCCAGCAGTTTGGACGGGGGAGGGCCGAGCGGGGAGCTGTTTTTT.

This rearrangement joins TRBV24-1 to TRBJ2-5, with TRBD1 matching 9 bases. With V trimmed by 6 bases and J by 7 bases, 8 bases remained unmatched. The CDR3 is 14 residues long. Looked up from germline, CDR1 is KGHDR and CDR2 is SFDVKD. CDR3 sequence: CATSRAGQGLTQYF. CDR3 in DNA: TGTGCCACCAGTCGAGCCGGACAGGGGCTGACCCAGTACTTC.

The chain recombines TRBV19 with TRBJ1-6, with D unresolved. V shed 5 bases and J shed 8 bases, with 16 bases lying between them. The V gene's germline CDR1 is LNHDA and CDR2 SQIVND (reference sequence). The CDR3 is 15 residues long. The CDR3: CASSSGPTGDSPLHF. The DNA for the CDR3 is TGTGCCAGTAGTTCCGGTCCGACGGGTGATTCACCCCTCCACTTT. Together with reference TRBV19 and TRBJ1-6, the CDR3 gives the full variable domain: DGGITQSPKYLFRKEGQNVTLSCEQNLNHDAMYWYRQDPGQGLRLIYYSQIVNDFQKGDIAEGYSVSREKKESFPLTVTSAQKNPTAFYLCASSSGPTGDSPLHFGNGTRLTVT.

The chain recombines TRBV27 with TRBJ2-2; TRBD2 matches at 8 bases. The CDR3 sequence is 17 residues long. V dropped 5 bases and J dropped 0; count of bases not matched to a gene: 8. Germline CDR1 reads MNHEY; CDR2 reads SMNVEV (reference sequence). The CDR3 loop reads CASSPPPGGSNTGELFF. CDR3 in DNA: TGTGCCAGCAGTCCACCTCCGGGGGGGTCGAACACCGGGGAGCTGTTTTTT.

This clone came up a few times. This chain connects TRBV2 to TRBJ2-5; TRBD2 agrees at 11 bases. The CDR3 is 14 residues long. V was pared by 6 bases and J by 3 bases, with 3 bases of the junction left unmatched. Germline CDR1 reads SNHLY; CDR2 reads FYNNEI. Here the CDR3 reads CASRPGLAEETQYF. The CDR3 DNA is TGTGCCAGCAGACCGGGACTAGCGGAAGAGACCCAGTACTTC.

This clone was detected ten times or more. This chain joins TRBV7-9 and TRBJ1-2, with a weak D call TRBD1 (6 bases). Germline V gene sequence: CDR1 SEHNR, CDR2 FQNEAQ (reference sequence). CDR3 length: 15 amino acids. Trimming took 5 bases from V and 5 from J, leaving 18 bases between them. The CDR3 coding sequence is TGTGCCAGCAGCCCAGAGGGGGTGGTACGGTATGGCTACACCTTC. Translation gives CASSPEGVVRYGYTF.

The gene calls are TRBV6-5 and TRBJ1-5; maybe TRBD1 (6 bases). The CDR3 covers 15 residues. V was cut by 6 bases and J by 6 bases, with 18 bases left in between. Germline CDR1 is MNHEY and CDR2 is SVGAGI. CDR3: CASRLRDTAGQPQHF. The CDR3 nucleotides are TGTGCCAGCAGACTCCGGGACACTGCGGGTCAGCCCCAGCATTTT.

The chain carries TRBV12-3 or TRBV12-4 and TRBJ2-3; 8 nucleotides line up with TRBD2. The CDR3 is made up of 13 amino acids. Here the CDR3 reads CTVSGGYTDTQYF. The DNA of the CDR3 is TGTACGGTCTCGGGGGGGTACACAGATACGCAGTATTTT.